Here is one T cell receptor beta chain with its context. Its antigen is unidentified. The data are from a study of vaccination effects on CD4 cells after COVID-19. General study results and limits: Vaccine- and infection-induced clones showed marked clonal contraction late following vaccination.

Germline V CDR1 and CDR2: GTSNPN, SVGIG (reference sequence). V was clipped by 4 bases and J by 2 bases, with 17 bases between them. The CDR3 is 15 residues long. Data came from immunoSEQ multiplex PCR; TCRdb stores just in-frame clones and leaves some out. Among 30,000 to 45,000 clones listed, roughly 70% were seen once. Expansion of antigen-specific CD4+ T cells with viral peptide pools was carried out by the ViraFEST assay before sequencing. Scientists isolated CD4+ T cells after a roughly 9-day culture period ended. All vaccine recipients tested negative for nucleocapsid antibodies and had never contracted SARS-CoV-2 infection.

The TCR was taken from a human donor who received a COVID-19 vaccine. The sample in question was CD4+ T cells from PBMCs cultured with SARS-CoV-2 spike peptides, obtained before COVID-19 vaccination. This sequence joins TRBV30 and TRBJ1-2, with D possibly TRBD1 on 5 matching bases. CDR3 DNA sequence: TGTGCCTGGAATCGTCCAGGGTTCCTGAACTATGGCTACACCTTC. The encoded protein is CAWNRPGFLNYGYTF.